The 19 T cell receptor beta chains below come from one sample, sequenced in a study of cytomegalovirus exposure and HLA in healthy donors. The primer mix had 60 Vbeta and 13 Jbeta primers. Clones were read by immunoSEQ multiplex PCR, and TCRdb kept only the in-frame ones, dropping some. Its table lists just under 65,000 clones. The specimen was PBMCs. The origin of the receptors is a boy younger than 18 in good health and CMV-seronegative.

The rearrangement uses TRBV7-8 and TRBJ2-7, with D tentatively TRBD1 (6 bases). CDR1 is SGHVS and CDR2 is FQNEAQ in the germline V gene. V was cut by 3 bases and J by 1 base, with 7 bases left in between. This CDR3 spans 13 amino acids. CDR3 sequence (DNA): TGTGCCAGCAGCTTCGGACAGTCCTACGAGCAGTACTTC. Amino acid sequence: CASSFGQSYEQYF. Combining the CDR3 with reference TRBV7-8 and TRBJ2-7 gives the whole variable domain GAGVSQSPRYKVAKRGQDVALRCDPISGHVSLFWYQQALGQGPEFLTYFQNEAQLDKSGLPSDRFFAERPEGSVSTLKIQRTQQEDSAVYLCASSFGQSYEQYFGPGTRLTVT.

Comment on this clone: The sample holds other DNA sequences that translate to the same CDR3. The chain has TRBV18 and TRBJ1-2; maybe TRBD1 (5 bases). With 3 bases removed from V and 3 bases from J, the gap between germline ends came to 8 bases. The CDR3 totals 13 residues. Germline V lookup: CDR1 KGHSH, CDR2 LQKENI. The CDR3 region is CASSPGGDYGYTF. The CDR3 nucleotides are TGTGCCAGCTCACCGGGGGGGGACTATGGCTACACCTTC. Looking up the rest from reference TRBV18 and TRBJ1-2 gives the full variable domain: NAGVMQNPRHLVRRRGQEARLRCSPMKGHSHVYWYRQLPEEGLKFMVYLQKENIIDESGMPKERFSAEFPKEGPSILRIQQVVRGDSAAYFCASSPGGDYGYTFGSGTRLTVV.

This rearrangement joins TRBV27 to TRBJ2-1; TRBD2 agrees at 9 bases. This CDR3 region has 15 residues. The V and J ends lost 2 bases and 5 bases, in that order; junction bases with no gene match: 4. The V gene's germline CDR1 is MNHEY and CDR2 SMNVEV (reference sequence). CDR3 loop: CASSLLAGIHNEQFF. Here the CDR3 DNA reads TGTGCCAGCAGTTTACTAGCGGGGATACACAATGAGCAGTTCTTC.

This sequence joins TRBV5-6 and TRBJ1-4, with D possibly being TRBD1 (6 bases). V lost 4 bases to trimming and J lost 7 bases, with 20 bases between them. The germline CDR1 and CDR2 sequences are SGHDT and YYEEEE. This CDR3 contains 16 residues. The CDR3 DNA reads TGTGCCAGCAGCACATCGAACAGGGCACGACGTGAAAAACTGTTTTTT. This gives the protein CASSTSNRARREKLFF.

The rearrangement uses TRBV6-6 and TRBJ2-5, with D possibly being TRBD1 (6 bases). The J call may be in error: the DNA end matches TRBJ2-7 better. Per germline, CDR1 MNHNY and CDR2 SVGAGI (reference sequence). The CDR3 has 15 amino acids. CDR3 coding DNA: TGTGCCAGTTCTCGACAGGACGGAAGCTCCTACGAGCAGTACTTC. Protein: CASSRQDGSSYEQYF.

About this clone itself: The conserved phenylalanine or tryptophan is not found at the CDR3 terminus, so this likely reflects a read error. It is unclear where the CDR3 begins or ends on the DNA, so no DNA is shown, and the CDR3 is as TCRdb lists it. The genes are TRBV19 and TRBJ2-7; no check of the table's D call, TRBD2, against the DNA was made. The CDR3 extends over 9 residues, inclusive of both ends. Germline lookup yields CDR1 LNHDA and CDR2 SQIVND (reference sequence). CDR3 protein: CASSMEEEL.

The chain combines TRBV11-2 with TRBJ1-3; 7 nucleotides match TRBD1. The CDR3 length is 15 residues. The V gene end was trimmed by 4 bases and the J gene end by 2 bases; junction bases not matched to a gene: 5. Per germline, CDR1 SGHAT and CDR2 FQNNGV. The CDR3 DNA sequence: TGTGCCAGCAGCTATTTTACAGGGGCTGGAAACACCATATATTTT. Translating it yields CASSYFTGAGNTIYF. The full variable domain, in which reference TRBV11-2 and TRBJ1-3 provide the parts outside the CDR3, is EAGVAQSPRYKIIEKRQSVAFWCNPISGHATLYWYQQILGQGPKLLIQFQNNGVVDDSQLPKDRFSAERLKGVDSTLKIQPAKLEDSAVYLCASSYFTGAGNTIYFGEGSWLTVV.

This chain joins TRBV5-1 and TRBJ1-3; D unresolved. The length of the CDR3 is 14 residues. The germline gives CDR1 SGHRS, CDR2 YFSETQ. With 1 base removed from V and 0 bases from J, the gap between germline ends came to 5 bases. CDR3 DNA: TGCGCCAGCAGCTTGACAACCTCTGGAAACACCATATATTTT. Encoded protein: CASSLTTSGNTIYF. Full variable domain (rest looked up from reference TRBV5-1 and TRBJ1-3): KAGVTQTPRYLIKTRGQQVTLSCSPISGHRSVSWYQQTPGQGLQFLFEYFSETQRNKGNFPGRFSGRQFSNSRSEMNVSTLELGDSALYLCASSLTTSGNTIYFGEGSWLTVV.

The CDR3 protein is CASSGGLNTEAFF. The CDR3 DNA reads as TGTGCCAGCAGCGGGGGCTTGAACACTGAAGCTTTCTTT. This chain links TRBV7-3 with TRBJ1-1, with a weak D call TRBD1 (6 bases). Germline CDR1 reads SGHTA; CDR2 reads FQGTGA. The CDR3 has 13 residues. Trimming removed 5 bases at V and 0 bases at J, with 7 bases between.

The chain couples TRBV5-1 to TRBJ2-7; 8 bases are shared with TRBD2. V shed 4 bases, J shed 4 bases, and the junction held 7 bases outside the gene matches. The CDR3 loop spans 14 amino acids. The germline gives CDR1 SGHRS, CDR2 YFSETQ. Here the CDR3 DNA reads TGCGCCAGCAGCCCGGGGGGGGCGGCATACGAGCAGTACTTC. Translated, it gives CASSPGGAAYEQYF.

This chain connects TRBV29-1 to TRBJ1-2; 8 bases fit TRBD1. Unmatched junction bases numbered 5, after V lost 0 bases and J lost 8 bases. CDR3 length equals 13 residues. The germline V gene has CDR1 SQVTM and CDR2 ANQGSEA. The CDR3 protein is CSVEEKDRVGYTF. CDR3 nucleotide sequence: TGCAGCGTTGAAGAAAAGGACAGGGTCGGCTACACCTTC.

The chain links TRBV10-3 to TRBJ1-2; no clear D. The CDR3 consists of 14 residues. The germline gives CDR1 ENHRY, CDR2 SYGVKD. Trimming pared 0 bases from V and 3 bases from J, leaving 8 bases between. The CDR3 is CAISESSVYYGYTF. Written as DNA, the CDR3 is TGTGCCATCAGTGAGTCTTCAGTATACTATGGCTACACCTTC.

The chain combines TRBV10-2 with TRBJ1-2; the match to TRBD1 covers 7 bases. CDR3 size: 15 residues. Germline CDR1 WSHSY, CDR2 SAAADI. V shed 8 bases, J shed 4 bases, and the junction held 13 bases outside the gene matches. The CDR3 nucleotides read TGCGCCAGCGGCCCGGGACAGTCGACCGTCTATGGCTACACCTTC. Protein: CASGPGQSTVYGYTF.

The rearrangement joins TRBV7-2 to TRBJ1-4; perhaps TRBD1 as D (6 bases). From germline, CDR1 is SGHTA and CDR2 FQGNSA. V was trimmed by 5 bases and J by 0 bases, leaving 13 bases between them. The CDR3 consists of 16 residues. The CDR3 bases are TGTGCCAGCAGCCCGCAATGGACAGCAACTAATGAAAAACTGTTTTTT. This codes for CASSPQWTATNEKLFF.

V usage is TRBV27 and J usage is TRBJ2-6; a weak D match, TRBD1 (6 bases). The CDR3 covers 13 residues. V lost 8 bases and J 4 bases, leaving 9 bases between the germline ends. CDR1 and CDR2 from the germline V gene are MNHEY and SMNVEV (reference sequence). The CDR3, as DNA: TGTGCCAGCGGGGGCTTAGGGGCCAACGTCCTGACTTTC. It is translated as CASGGLGANVLTF.

The rearrangement joins TRBV28 to TRBJ2-1, with 10 bases matching TRBD2. Germline CDR1 is MDHEN and CDR2 is SYDVKM. J was trimmed by 1 base and V by 5 bases; bases with no gene match: 5. The CDR3 spans 16 residues. The CDR3 is CASSPALAGSYNEQFF. The CDR3 nucleotides read TGTGCCAGCAGTCCAGCACTAGCGGGGTCCTACAATGAGCAGTTCTTC.

This chain links TRBV15 with TRBJ2-7, with 10 positions matching TRBD1. V was clipped by 1 base and J by 7 bases; unmatched bases: 7. CDR3 length: 15 residues. In germline, CDR1 is LNHNV, CDR2 YYDKDF (reference sequence). The CDR3 DNA sequence: TGTGCCACCAGCAGAGGACAGGGGGCATTGGGGGAGCAGTACTTC. It translates to CATSRGQGALGEQYF.

In DNA, the CDR3 is TGTGCCAGCAGTTCCGCTAGGGGGTCCGGGGAGCTGTTTTTT. Translated: CASSSARGSGELFF. V usage is TRBV28 and J usage is TRBJ2-2, with a tentative D call TRBD1 (6 bases). Trimming shortened V by 4 bases and J by 6 bases, and 12 bases separated the two germline ends. The CDR3 totals 14 residues. Germline lookup yields CDR1 MDHEN and CDR2 SYDVKM.

The V and J genes are TRBV19 and TRBJ1-1; D remains ambiguous. The germline V and J ends were trimmed by 7 bases and 0 bases, with 9 bases remaining between them. This CDR3 contains 13 residues. Germline-derived CDR1 and CDR2 are LNHDA and SQIVND (reference sequence). CDR3 in amino acids: CASTQAMNTEAFF. The CDR3 bases are TGTGCCAGTACCCAGGCGATGAACACTGAAGCTTTCTTT.